Given below is one T cell receptor beta chain in context. Its antigen is not identified. The sample comes from a study of shared clonotypes between healthy human individuals. V shed 6 bases and J shed 0 bases, with 15 bases lying between them. Germline V gene sequence: CDR1 SGHTA, CDR2 FQGNSA. The CDR3 is made up of 16 amino acids. Study-level points and caveats: Limitation of the genetic and exposure-history diversity represented came from the few donors.

The assay was carried out at the deep level. It was across several immunoSEQ plates that each subset's genomic DNA was evenly split. TCRdb keeps only in-frame clones here, not all; method: immunoSEQ multiplex PCR. The repertoire holds over a million clones, with around 95% as singletons. Material: naive CD4+ T cells sorted from blood. Specified subset: CD45RA+ positively selected. The clonotype was recovered from a man aged 25 to 45 in good health. The chain is built from TRBV7-2 and TRBJ1-5, with D perhaps TRBD1 (6 bases). The CDR3 DNA is TGTGCCAGCAGTCTTACAGGGCCGTATAGCAATCAGCCCCAGCATTTT. Translating gives CASSLTGPYSNQPQHF.